This entry lists 14 T cell receptor beta chains sequenced from one sample in a study of T cells in Graves' hyperthyroidism and ophthalmopathy. The source material, RNA transcripts, was used to amplify TCR beta CDR3 regions. First-round RT-PCR of the TCR CDR3 relied on the HTBI primer set. Using its own MiXCR run on the multiplex PCR reads, TCRdb lists one record per CDR3 protein. The sample includes roughly 510,000 distinct CDR3 sequences, around 50% of them seen just once. Sequencing was performed on peripheral blood or thyroid tissue (not recorded which). The receptor source for this set is an adult woman with Graves' disease, either hyperthyroidism or ophthalmopathy (not recorded which).

The chain links TRBV19 to TRBJ1-5; 7 bases align to TRBD1. J lost 3 bases, V lost 6 bases, and 11 bases had no gene match. Germline V gene data show CDR1 as LNHDA and CDR2 as SQIVND (reference sequence). CDR3 length: 16 residues. This chain's CDR3 is CASSQGVKGTNQPQHF. In DNA, the CDR3 is TGTGCCAGTAGCCAGGGGGTTAAGGGAACCAATCAGCCCCAGCATTTT.

This chain uses TRBV19 with TRBJ2-5; D is undetermined. Germline CDR1 and CDR2: LNHDA and SQIVND (reference sequence). Trimming stripped 2 bases from V and 4 bases from J, with 8 bases between. CDR3 length equals 13 residues. CDR3 sequence (DNA): TGTGCCAGTAGTATATATGGCGGAGAGACCCAGTACTTC. This sequence encodes CASSIYGGETQYF.

This clonotype was seen a few times. This chain joins TRBV29-1 and TRBJ2-7; D is possibly TRBD2 (6 bases). CDR3 length equals 14 residues. V was clipped by 1 base and J by 0 bases, with 10 bases between them. The germline V gene encodes CDR1 SQVTM and CDR2 ANQGSEA. The CDR3 loop reads CSVEVAGSSYEQYF. The CDR3 bases are TGCAGCGTTGAAGTCGCGGGGAGCTCCTACGAGCAGTACTTC.

This clonotype has more than one count but fewer than ten. The rearrangement uses TRBV2 and TRBJ2-5; 8 bases are shared with TRBD1. The CDR3 spans 13 residues. V dropped 7 bases and J dropped 7; count of bases not matched to a gene: 8. CDR1 and CDR2 from the germline V gene are SNHLY and FYNNEI. CDR3 in DNA: TGTGCCAGCAAGGGGACAGGAGGAGGGACCCAGTACTTC. Translation: CASKGTGGGTQYF.

The V and J genes are TRBV5-6 and TRBJ1-6, with TRBD1 matching 11 bases. Per germline, CDR1 SGHDT and CDR2 YYEEEE. This CDR3 has 15 amino acids. V was clipped by 2 bases and J by 10 bases; unmatched bases: 5. CDR3 sequence: CASSFQGQGESPLHF. DNA of the CDR3: TGTGCCAGCAGCTTTCAGGGACAGGGGGAATCACCCCTCCACTTT.

This rearrangement joins TRBV19 to TRBJ2-2; D may be TRBD2 (5 bases). Germline-derived CDR1 and CDR2 are LNHDA and SQIVND (reference sequence). Trimming cost V 6 bases and J 2 bases, with 13 bases left between them. The length of the CDR3 is 15 residues. The CDR3 DNA follows: TGTGCCAGTAGAGGGCTAAGCGGTAACACCGGGGAGCTGTTTTTT. Amino acids: CASRGLSGNTGELFF. The whole variable domain, remainder taken from reference TRBV19 and TRBJ2-2, is DGGITQSPKYLFRKEGQNVTLSCEQNLNHDAMYWYRQDPGQGLRLIYYSQIVNDFQKGDIAEGYSVSREKKESFPLTVTSAQKNPTAFYLCASRGLSGNTGELFFGEGSRLTVL.

This clonotype has at least ten counts. This chain joins TRBV7-6 and TRBJ1-1, with D tentatively TRBD1 (5 bases). The CDR3 loop spans 16 amino acids. Germline CDR1 SGHVS, CDR2 FNYEAQ. With 8 bases removed from V and 0 bases from J, the gap between germline ends came to 19 bases. CDR3 residues: CASATTPGPLNTEAFF. The CDR3 nucleotides are TGTGCCAGCGCGACAACACCGGGACCCCTGAACACTGAAGCTTTCTTT.

This clonotype was counted ten times or more. The rearrangement uses TRBV19 and TRBJ1-5; TRBD1 aligns across 7 bases. Germline CDR1 and CDR2: LNHDA and SQIVND (reference sequence). After removal of 4 bases from V and 7 bases from J, the junction contained 7 bases not matched to a gene. The CDR3 runs 14 residues. The CDR3 sequence is CASSTQTGRQPQHF. The DNA of the CDR3 is TGTGCCAGTAGTACCCAGACAGGGCGCCAGCCCCAGCATTTT.

The CDR3 sequence is CSVLTGAGANVLTF. The CDR3 bases are TGCAGCGTACTGACAGGGGCCGGGGCCAACGTCCTGACTTTC. The chain uses TRBV29-1 and TRBJ2-6; 8 bases align to TRBD1. CDR3 length: 14 amino acids. Per the germline V gene, CDR1 is SQVTM and CDR2 is ANQGSEA. The ends lost 6 bases at V and 4 bases at J; junction bases unmatched: 5.

This clonotype has a single count. This chain joins TRBV12-3 or TRBV12-4 and TRBJ1-2; D perhaps matches TRBD1 (6 bases). V was clipped by 3 bases and J by 7 bases, with 15 bases between them. This CDR3 has 14 residues. The CDR3 DNA reads as TGTGCCAGCAGTTTGCCGCCACAGGGAGTTGGCTACACCTTC. This translates into CASSLPPQGVGYTF.

The J gene is TRBJ1-2, the V gene TRBV20-1, with 7 bases that match TRBD1. V lost 6 bases and J lost 8; bases outside the gene matches: 9. The CDR3 consists of 12 residues. The V gene's germline CDR1 is DFQATT and CDR2 SNEGSKA (reference sequence). CDR3 sequence: CSAARDSGGYTF. CDR3 in DNA: TGCAGTGCAGCGCGGGACAGCGGGGGCTACACCTTC.

J is TRBJ1-5 and V is TRBV20-1, with TRBD1 identical over 7 bases. Per the germline V gene, CDR1 is DFQATT and CDR2 is SNEGSKA (reference sequence). V lost 7 bases, J lost 11 bases, and 11 bases stayed unmatched. The CDR3 loop spans 12 amino acids. In DNA, the CDR3 is TGCAGTGGGGCCAGGGGGAGGGGGACCCAGCATTTT. As protein: CSGARGRGTQHF.

This clonotype was observed many times. V and J are TRBV7-2 and TRBJ1-1; D might be TRBD1 (6 bases). V was pared by 0 bases and J by 11 bases, with 16 bases between. This CDR3 is built from 14 residues. CDR1 is SGHTA, CDR2 FQGNSA, per germline. The CDR3 coding sequence is TGTGCCAGCAGCTTAGCGGGGGCAGGGGTGGGTGCTTTCTTT. This translates into CASSLAGAGVGAFF.

V gene TRBV29-1 combines with J gene TRBJ1-1; D is possibly TRBD1 (5 bases). Trimming stripped 6 bases from V and 0 bases from J, with 11 bases between. Germline V gene data show CDR1 as SQVTM and CDR2 as ANQGSEA. This CDR3 comprises 13 residues. CDR3 in amino acids: CSVYRPLNTEAFF. DNA for the CDR3: TGCAGCGTGTACAGGCCTCTGAACACTGAAGCTTTCTTT.